The clone carrying this TCR beta chain was observed a handful of times. This sample stems from a study of blood T cell repertoires in COVID-19. Across the whole study: Material from acute and convalescent COVID-19 was sourced from the United States, Italy and Spain.

Sequenced by immunoSEQ multiplex PCR; TCRdb stores in-frame clones only, minus some. The profile shows some 200,000 clones, about 88% of them singletons. In germline, CDR1 is ENHRY, CDR2 SYGVKD. The length of the CDR3 is 18 residues. V lost 10 bases, J lost 5 bases, and 21 bases stayed unmatched. The V gene is TRBV10-3, the J gene TRBJ1-5; TRBD1 aligns across 9 bases. Source material: peripheral blood. The receptor was derived from a man between 40 and 49 years old with active or convalescent COVID-19. Here the CDR3 reads CATLICHPGQGSHQPQHF. The DNA of the CDR3 is TGTGCCACCCTTATATGCCATCCGGGACAGGGAAGTCATCAGCCCCAGCATTTT.